These 22 T cell receptor beta chains were all obtained from the same sample, sequenced in a study of cytomegalovirus exposure and HLA in healthy donors. 60 Vbeta and 13 Jbeta primers were used in PCR. TCRdb's table, derived via immunoSEQ multiplex PCR, lists solely in-frame clones and lacks some. The sample lists 100,000 to 150,000 clones, around 80% occurring once. Input material: PBMCs. The source of these receptors is a woman aged 18-30 years in good health and CMV-seropositive.

The rearrangement uses TRBV2 and TRBJ2-5, with D perhaps matching TRBD1 (6 bases). Germline-derived CDR1 and CDR2 are SNHLY and FYNNEI. The CDR3 has 15 amino acids. V was clipped by 4 bases and J by 2 bases, with 14 bases between them. The CDR3 region is CASSAQGFWQETQYF. CDR3 nucleotides: TGTGCCAGCAGTGCACAGGGCTTTTGGCAAGAGACCCAGTACTTC.

The chain has TRBV7-3 and TRBJ2-3; 7 bases match TRBD2. With 2 bases clipped from V and 4 bases from J, the junction kept 6 bases outside the gene matches. The CDR3 loop spans 15 amino acids. Looked up from germline, CDR1 is SGHTA and CDR2 is FQGTGA. Here the CDR3 reads CASSLFGEGPDTQYF. The DNA of the CDR3 is TGTGCCAGCAGCTTATTCGGGGAGGGGCCAGATACGCAGTATTTT.

The V gene is TRBV11-2, the J gene TRBJ2-7; D might be TRBD1 (7 bases). From germline, CDR1 is SGHAT and CDR2 FQNNGV. V lost 1 base, J lost 2 bases, and 12 bases lay in between. This CDR3 comprises 15 residues. CDR3 sequence reads: CASSLGGRGAYEQYF. DNA of the CDR3: TGTGCCAGCAGCTTAGGGGGCAGGGGGGCCTACGAGCAGTACTTC.

The rearrangement links TRBV6-6 to TRBJ1-1; possible D gene TRBD1, 6 bases. Per the germline V gene, CDR1 is MNHNY and CDR2 is SVGAGI (reference sequence). The CDR3 has 13 residues. Deletions cut 4 bases from V and 3 bases from J, with 9 bases between. The CDR3 DNA reads TGTGCCAGCAGTTCGCCAGGGGACACTGAAGCTTTCTTT. Protein product: CASSSPGDTEAFF.

This rearrangement joins TRBV6-1 to TRBJ1-5, with D tentatively TRBD1 (5 bases). CDR1 and CDR2 from the germline V gene are MNHNS and SASEGT. CDR3 size: 14 residues. V lost 5 bases to trimming and J lost 2 bases, with 10 bases between them. The CDR3, as DNA: TGTGCCAGCAGTCTGGCAGGGCGCAATCAGCCCCAGCATTTT. Its translation: CASSLAGRNQPQHF.

V is TRBV4-1 and J is TRBJ2-3, with TRBD2 matching 12 bases. CDR3 size: 18 residues. V trimming: 2 bases; J trimming: 2 bases; junction bases outside the gene matches: 8. The germline gives CDR1 MGHRA, CDR2 YSYEKL. In DNA form, the CDR3 reads TGCGCCAGCAGCCAACAACTAGCGGGGGGCCCCTACACAGATACGCAGTATTTT. It specifies CASSQQLAGGPYTDTQYF.

This chain links TRBV7-3 with TRBJ1-1; D remains ambiguous. The length of the CDR3 is 14 residues. CDR1 SGHTA and CDR2 FQGTGA come from the germline V gene. Between the trimmed V and J ends, which lost 0 bases and 3 bases, there was a span of 8 bases. DNA for the CDR3: TGTGCCAGCAGCTTAACGTTCGGGGACACTGAAGCTTTCTTT. Translated: CASSLTFGDTEAFF.

As to this clone: Mismatch with germline at one junction end may stem from a read error. The J gene is TRBJ2-5, the V gene TRBV7-7; 9 bases line up with TRBD1. Germline CDR1 SSHAT, CDR2 FNYEAQ (reference sequence). The CDR3 runs to 16 residues. CDR3 nucleotide sequence: TGTGCTAGCAGCTTAGGAAGACAGGGGACAGGGGAGACCCAGTACTTC. This gives the protein CASSLGRQGTGETQYF.

This clone turned up a few times. This chain uses TRBV5-4 with TRBJ2-3, with 7 bases aligning to TRBD2. The germline CDR1 and CDR2 sequences are SGHNT and YYREEE (reference sequence). The trim removed 4 bases at V and 6 bases at J, leaving 11 bases unmatched. The CDR3 is 15 amino acids. CDR3 in DNA: TGTGCCAGCAGCCTCATCGGGGGGTGGGTCGATACGCAGTATTTT. Its protein is CASSLIGGWVDTQYF.

This chain joins TRBV5-8 and TRBJ1-6, with D possibly TRBD1 on 6 matching bases. The germline V gene has CDR1 SGHTS and CDR2 YDEGEE. The CDR3 runs to 13 residues. V lost 4 bases, J lost 9 bases, and 11 bases lay in between. CDR3 nucleotides: TGTGCCAGCAGCCTAGGACAGCGTTCACCCCTCCACTTT. Its translation is CASSLGQRSPLHF.

V gene TRBV7-3 combines with J gene TRBJ2-3, with TRBD1 identical over 10 bases. Trimming removed 5 bases from V and 3 bases from J; junction bases left unmatched: 2. CDR3 length equals 14 residues. In germline, CDR1 is SGHTA, CDR2 FQGTGA. Here the CDR3 reads CASSRTGGTDTQYF. The CDR3 nucleotides are TGTGCCAGCAGCAGGACAGGGGGAACAGATACGCAGTATTTT.

The chain carries TRBV19 and TRBJ2-1; TRBD2 is a possible D gene (7 bases). Trimming shortened V by 1 base and J by 0 bases, and 10 bases separated the two germline ends. Germline lookup yields CDR1 LNHDA and CDR2 SQIVND (reference sequence). The CDR3 runs 16 residues. As DNA, the CDR3 is TGTGCCAGTAGTATAGTTGCGGGGGCCTCCTACAATGAGCAGTTCTTC. Amino acid sequence: CASSIVAGASYNEQFF.

This chain uses TRBV6-6 with TRBJ1-6; possible D gene TRBD1, 5 bases. V was shortened by 2 bases and J by 6 bases, with 5 bases between the two germline ends. Germline-derived CDR1 and CDR2 are MNHNY and SVGAGI (reference sequence). The CDR3 sequence is 13 residues long. CDR3 in amino acids: CASSYQGNSPLHF. The CDR3 DNA reads TGTGCCAGCAGTTACCAGGGTAATTCACCCCTCCACTTT.

This chain links TRBV19 with TRBJ1-1; weak D call: TRBD1 (5 bases). The V gene lost 3 bases and the J gene lost 1 base, with 9 bases spanning the gap. Germline CDR1 is LNHDA and CDR2 is SQIVND (reference sequence). The CDR3 covers 14 residues. In DNA form, the CDR3 reads TGTGCCAGTAGTATGGTTAGGGGGAACACTGAAGCTTTCTTT. It is translated as CASSMVRGNTEAFF.

The gene calls are TRBV10-1 and TRBJ2-2; tentatively, D is TRBD1 (5 bases). V was cut by 7 bases and J by 8 bases, with 17 bases left in between. The CDR3 runs to 14 residues. From germline, CDR1 is WNHNN and CDR2 SYGVQD (reference sequence). In DNA, the CDR3 is TGCGCCAGCAACCAGATCCAGGGTGCGGGGGAGCTGTTTTTT. It encodes CASNQIQGAGELFF.

This clone was counted only a few times. This chain uses TRBV5-1 with TRBJ2-7; no reliable D call. CDR1 is SGHRS, CDR2 YFSETQ, per germline. This CDR3 has 14 amino acids. Trimming took off 4 bases at V and 1 base at J, with 12 bases between the two ends. CDR3 loop: CASSPISGSYEQYF. CDR3 nucleotide sequence: TGCGCCAGCAGCCCCATTTCGGGTTCCTACGAGCAGTACTTC.

The genes are TRBV11-2 and TRBJ2-5, with unresolved D. Trimming left V 0 bases short and J 5 bases short, with 4 bases between. Germline CDR1 and CDR2: SGHAT and FQNNGV. The CDR3 length is 12 residues. CDR3 amino acids: CASSLEGETQYF. In DNA form, the CDR3 reads TGTGCCAGCAGCTTAGAGGGCGAGACCCAGTACTTC.

This clone was seen a handful of times. This chain connects TRBV11-2 to TRBJ2-7, with unresolved D. The CDR3 consists of 17 residues. The germline V and J ends were trimmed by 0 bases and 4 bases, with 19 bases remaining between them. Germline V CDR1 and CDR2: SGHAT, FQNNGV. In DNA form, the CDR3 reads TGTGCCAGCAGCTTAGACGCAGGTCAACCCACCCTTTACGAGCAGTACTTC. As protein: CASSLDAGQPTLYEQYF.

This clone has a single count. CDR3 bases: TGTGCCAGTAGTATATGGCTCACAGATACGCAGTATTTT. This gives the protein CASSIWLTDTQYF. The chain links TRBV19 to TRBJ2-3; D gene uncertain. Looked up from germline, CDR1 is LNHDA and CDR2 is SQIVND (reference sequence). This CDR3 is 13 amino acids long. Between the trimmed V and J ends, which lost 2 bases and 2 bases, there was a span of 5 bases.

The sample holds a few counts of this clone. The rearrangement uses TRBV7-9 and TRBJ1-4; TRBD1 might be the D (5 bases). Germline CDR1 is SEHNR and CDR2 is FQNEAQ (reference sequence). The CDR3 is 16 amino acids. With 7 bases removed from V and 6 bases from J, the gap between germline ends came to 21 bases. Written as DNA, the CDR3 is TGTGCCAGCACCGAAGATGAGAATGGCAGGGATGAAAAACTGTTTTTT. It codes for CASTEDENGRDEKLFF.

The V gene is TRBV6-6, the J gene TRBJ2-3; the match to TRBD1 covers 8 bases. Trimming removed 7 bases from V and 3 bases from J; junction bases left unmatched: 6. From germline, CDR1 is MNHNY and CDR2 SVGAGI (reference sequence). The CDR3 extends over 14 amino acids. In DNA form, the CDR3 reads TGTGCCAGCACCCTAACAGGGGGGACAGATACGCAGTATTTT. The encoded protein is CASTLTGGTDTQYF.

This clone was seen a single time. The chain combines TRBV5-1 with TRBJ2-2, with D possibly TRBD1 on 6 matching bases. This CDR3 comprises 17 residues. Per the germline V gene, CDR1 is SGHRS and CDR2 is YFSETQ. V was cut by 4 bases and J by 3 bases, with 19 bases left in between. The DNA of the CDR3 is TGCGCCAGCAGCCCCTCGGTCGGGACACAATACACCGGGGAGCTGTTTTTT. Translated: CASSPSVGTQYTGELFF. Supplemented by reference TRBV5-1 and TRBJ2-2, the full variable domain reads KAGVTQTPRYLIKTRGQQVTLSCSPISGHRSVSWYQQTPGQGLQFLFEYFSETQRNKGNFPGRFSGRQFSNSRSEMNVSTLELGDSALYLCASSPSVGTQYTGELFFGEGSRLTVL.